This note documents a single TCR beta chain sequence. The record originates from a study of T cell responses to AZD1222 COVID-19 vaccine. V was shortened by 3 bases and J by 3 bases, with 11 bases between the two germline ends. The CDR3 consists of 13 residues. The germline V gene encodes CDR1 DFQATT and CDR2 SNEGSKA (reference sequence). Method: immunoSEQ multiplex PCR; TCRdb's copy keeps in-frame clones and lacks some. The data show about 86,000 clones, with around 90% seen just once and 3% held by the top ten. Material: peripheral blood, obtained on day 0 of AZD1222 vaccination. V and J are TRBV20-1 and TRBJ1-2; D call uncertain. This receptor was taken from an adult in good health. The DNA of the CDR3 is TGCAGTGCTAGTCCGGGGATACACTATGGCTACACCTTC. Amino acids: CSASPGIHYGYTF.